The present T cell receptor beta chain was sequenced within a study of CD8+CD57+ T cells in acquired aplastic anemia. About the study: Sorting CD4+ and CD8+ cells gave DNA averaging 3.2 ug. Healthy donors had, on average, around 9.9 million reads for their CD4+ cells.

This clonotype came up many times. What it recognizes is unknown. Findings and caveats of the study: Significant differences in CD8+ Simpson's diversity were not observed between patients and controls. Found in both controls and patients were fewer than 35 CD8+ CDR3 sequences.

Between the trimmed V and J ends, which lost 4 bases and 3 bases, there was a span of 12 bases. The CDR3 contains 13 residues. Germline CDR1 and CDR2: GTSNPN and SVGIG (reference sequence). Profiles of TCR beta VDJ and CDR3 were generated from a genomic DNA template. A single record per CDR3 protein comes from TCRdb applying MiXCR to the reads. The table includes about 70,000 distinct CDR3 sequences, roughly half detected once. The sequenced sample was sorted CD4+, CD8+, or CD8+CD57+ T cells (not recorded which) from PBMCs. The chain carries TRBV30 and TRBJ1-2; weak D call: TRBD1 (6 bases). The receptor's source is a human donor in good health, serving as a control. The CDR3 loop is CAWKADSDYGYTF. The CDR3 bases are TGTGCCTGGAAGGCGGACAGCGACTATGGCTACACCTTC.